This entry concerns a single T cell receptor (beta chain). This sample was taken from a study of T cell repertoires in cytomegalovirus infection. Germline CDR1 reads MDHEN; CDR2 reads SYDVKM. Trimming cost V 6 bases and J 7 bases, with 12 bases left between them. This CDR3 comprises 12 residues. Each CDR3 protein gets one entry after TCRdb re-called the reads with MiXCR. Counted here are hundreds of thousands of distinct CDR3 sequences, roughly 15% occurring once; the ten biggest clones make up 12%. The chain combines TRBV28 with TRBJ1-1; D is unresolved. This TCR was sampled from a human donor in good health (CMV status not recorded). Some clones in this sample may be carry-over from other donors' samples. The material sequenced was PBMCs. CDR3 sequence: CASSLQRSEAFF. The DNA of the CDR3 is TGTGCCAGCAGCCTCCAGCGAAGTGAAGCTTTCTTT.